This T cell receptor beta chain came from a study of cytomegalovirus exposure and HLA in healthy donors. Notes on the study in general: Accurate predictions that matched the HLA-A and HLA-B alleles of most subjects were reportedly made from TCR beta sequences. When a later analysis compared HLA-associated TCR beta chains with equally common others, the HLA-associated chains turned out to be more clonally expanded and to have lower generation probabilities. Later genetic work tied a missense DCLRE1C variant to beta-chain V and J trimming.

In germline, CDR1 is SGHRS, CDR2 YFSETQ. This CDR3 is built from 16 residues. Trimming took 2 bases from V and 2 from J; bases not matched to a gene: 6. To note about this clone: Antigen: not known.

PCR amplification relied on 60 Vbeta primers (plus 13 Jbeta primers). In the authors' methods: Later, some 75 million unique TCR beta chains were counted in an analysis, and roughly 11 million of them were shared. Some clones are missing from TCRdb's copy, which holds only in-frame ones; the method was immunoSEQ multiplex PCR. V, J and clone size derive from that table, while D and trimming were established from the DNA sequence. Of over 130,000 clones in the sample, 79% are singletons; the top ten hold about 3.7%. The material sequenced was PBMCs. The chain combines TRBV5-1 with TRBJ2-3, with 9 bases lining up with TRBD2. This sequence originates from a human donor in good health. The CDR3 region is CASSFEAGGSTDTQYF. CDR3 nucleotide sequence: TGCGCCAGCAGCTTCGAAGCGGGGGGTTCCACAGATACGCAGTATTTT.